This T cell receptor (beta chain) emerged from a study of CD8 T cells in ankylosing spondylitis. Study observations and caveats: Ankylosing spondylitis blood appeared to be characterized by a TCR beta motif of several highly homologous variants.

This clonotype has more than one count but fewer than ten. Its antigen remains unknown. TCRdb itself ran the 5' RACE reads through MiXCR, one entry per CDR3 protein. The sample consists of 180,000 or so distinct CDR3 sequences, approximately 10% of them appearing once. This CDR3 has 16 residues. Trimming left V 2 bases short and J 0 bases short, with 12 bases between. Germline CDR1 is MNHEY and CDR2 is SVGAGI. The chain combines TRBV6-5 with TRBJ2-3; unclear D gene. Specimen: blood, either unsorted or a sorted T cell fraction (not recorded which). The clonotype originates from a male donor with ankylosing spondylitis or in good health (not recorded which). The CDR3 DNA is TGTGCCAGCAGTTACGTTCGTTTCTCTAGCACAGATACGCAGTATTTT. Residues: CASSYVRFSSTDTQYF.